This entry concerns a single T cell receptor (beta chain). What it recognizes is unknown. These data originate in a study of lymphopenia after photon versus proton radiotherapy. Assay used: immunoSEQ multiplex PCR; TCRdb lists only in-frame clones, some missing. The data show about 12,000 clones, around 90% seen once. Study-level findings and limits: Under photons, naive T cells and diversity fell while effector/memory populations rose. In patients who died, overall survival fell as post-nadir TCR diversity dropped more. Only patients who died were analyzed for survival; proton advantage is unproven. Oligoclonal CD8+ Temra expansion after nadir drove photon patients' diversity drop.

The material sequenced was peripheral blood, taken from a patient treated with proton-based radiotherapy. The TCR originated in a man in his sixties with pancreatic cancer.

The CDR3 reads CASSLTSGTDTQYF. The DNA for the CDR3 is TGTGCCAGCAGTTTAACTAGCGGCACAGATACGCAGTATTTT. The rearrangement uses TRBV6-6 and TRBJ2-3, with 7 nucleotides matching TRBD2. V shed 4 bases and J 1 base; nucleotides not matched to a gene: 2. CDR1 MNHNY and CDR2 SVGAGI come from the germline V gene (reference sequence). This CDR3 contains 14 residues.